The T cell receptor (beta chain) described here comes from a study of cytomegalovirus exposure and HLA in healthy donors. Study-level findings and limits: Later work found most CMV-associated TCR beta chains apparently HLA-restricted.

60 Vbeta and 13 Jbeta primers were used in PCR. Sequencing was performed with immunoSEQ multiplex PCR; in TCRdb, only in-frame clones are kept and a portion is missing. The sample contains 200,000 to 250,000 clones, around 85% of which appear only once. In germline, CDR1 is SGHAT, CDR2 FQNNGV. V lost 5 bases and J 0 bases, leaving 13 bases between the germline ends. The CDR3 sequence is 15 residues long. Note on this clone: Antigen unknown.

The clonotype comes from a man aged 50 to 59 in good health and CMV-seronegative. Material for sequencing was PBMCs. The chain joins TRBV11-2 to TRBJ2-5; the D gene is possibly TRBD1 (6 bases). The CDR3 here is CASSLSAGDQETQYF. CDR3 DNA: TGTGCCAGCAGCCTCTCAGCAGGGGACCAAGAGACCCAGTACTTC. The full variable domain, its missing parts supplied by reference TRBV11-2 and TRBJ2-5, is EAGVAQSPRYKIIEKRQSVAFWCNPISGHATLYWYQQILGQGPKLLIQFQNNGVVDDSQLPKDRFSAERLKGVDSTLKIQPAKLEDSAVYLCASSLSAGDQETQYFGPGTRLLVL.